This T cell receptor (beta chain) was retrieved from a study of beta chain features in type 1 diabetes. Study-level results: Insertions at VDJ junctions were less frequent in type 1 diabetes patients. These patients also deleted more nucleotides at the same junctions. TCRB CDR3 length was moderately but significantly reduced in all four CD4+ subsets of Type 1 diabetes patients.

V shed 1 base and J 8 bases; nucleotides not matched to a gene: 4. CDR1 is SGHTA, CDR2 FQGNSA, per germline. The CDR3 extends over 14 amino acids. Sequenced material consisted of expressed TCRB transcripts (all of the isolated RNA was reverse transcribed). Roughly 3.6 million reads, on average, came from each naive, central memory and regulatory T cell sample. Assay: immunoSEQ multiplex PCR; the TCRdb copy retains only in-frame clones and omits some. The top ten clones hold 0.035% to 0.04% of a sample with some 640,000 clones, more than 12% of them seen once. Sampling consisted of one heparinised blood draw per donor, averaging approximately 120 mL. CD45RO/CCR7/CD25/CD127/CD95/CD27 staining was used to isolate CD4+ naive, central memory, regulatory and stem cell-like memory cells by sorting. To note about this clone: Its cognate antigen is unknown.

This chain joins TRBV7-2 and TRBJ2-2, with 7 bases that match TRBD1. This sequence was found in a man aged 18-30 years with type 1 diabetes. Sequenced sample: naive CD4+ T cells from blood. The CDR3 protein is CASSLGRGTGELFF. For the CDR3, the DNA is TGTGCCAGCAGCTTAGGCAGGGGGACAGGGGAGCTGTTTTTT.